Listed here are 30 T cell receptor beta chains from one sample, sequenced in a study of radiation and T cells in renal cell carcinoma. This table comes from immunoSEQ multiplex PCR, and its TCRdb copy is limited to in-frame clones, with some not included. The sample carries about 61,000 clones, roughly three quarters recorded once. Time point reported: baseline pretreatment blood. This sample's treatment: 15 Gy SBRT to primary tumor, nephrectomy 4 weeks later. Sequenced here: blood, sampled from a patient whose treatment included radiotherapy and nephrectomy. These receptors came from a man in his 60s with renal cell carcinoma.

Here the CDR3 DNA reads TGTGCCAGCAGAACGGACAGGGGCGGAGGAAGCGGCTACACCTTC. Translation gives CASRTDRGGGSGYTF. The V and J genes are TRBV2 and TRBJ1-2, with TRBD1 matching 9 bases. The CDR3 spans 15 residues. V shed 6 bases and J 8 bases; nucleotides not matched to a gene: 13. In germline, CDR1 is SNHLY, CDR2 FYNNEI.

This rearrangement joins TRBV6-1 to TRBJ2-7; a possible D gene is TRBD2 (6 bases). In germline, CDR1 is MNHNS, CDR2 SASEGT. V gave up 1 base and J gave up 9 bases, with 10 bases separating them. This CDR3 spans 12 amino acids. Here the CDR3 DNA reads TGTGCCAGCAGTGAAGGGGGGGACGGGCAGTACTTC. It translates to CASSEGGDGQYF.

The CDR3 sequence is CATSRDMTATQYF. The CDR3 DNA reads TGTGCCACCAGCAGAGATATGACGGCTACGCAGTATTTT. The chain combines TRBV15 with TRBJ2-3; D not resolved. The V gene lost 0 bases and the J gene lost 8 bases, with 9 bases spanning the gap. This CDR3 contains 13 residues. The germline CDR1 and CDR2 sequences are LNHNV and YYDKDF (reference sequence). Supplemented by reference TRBV15 and TRBJ2-3, the full variable domain reads DAMVIQNPRYQVTQFGKPVTLSCSQTLNHNVMYWYQQKSSQAPKLLFHYYDKDFNNEADTPDNFQSRRPNTSFCFLDIRSPGLGDTAMYLCATSRDMTATQYFGPGTRLTVL.

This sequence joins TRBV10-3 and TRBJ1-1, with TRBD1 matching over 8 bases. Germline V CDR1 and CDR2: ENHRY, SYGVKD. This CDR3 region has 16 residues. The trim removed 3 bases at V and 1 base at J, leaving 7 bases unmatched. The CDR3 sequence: CAISEAGGMENTEAFF. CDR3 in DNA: TGTGCCATCAGTGAAGCAGGGGGCATGGAGAACACTGAAGCTTTCTTT.

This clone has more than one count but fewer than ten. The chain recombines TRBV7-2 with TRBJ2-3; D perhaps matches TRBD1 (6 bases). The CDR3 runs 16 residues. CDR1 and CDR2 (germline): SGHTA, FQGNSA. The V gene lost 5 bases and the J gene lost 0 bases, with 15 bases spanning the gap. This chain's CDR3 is CASSERGGPSTDTQYF. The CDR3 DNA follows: TGTGCCAGCAGCGAGAGAGGGGGTCCTAGCACAGATACGCAGTATTTT.

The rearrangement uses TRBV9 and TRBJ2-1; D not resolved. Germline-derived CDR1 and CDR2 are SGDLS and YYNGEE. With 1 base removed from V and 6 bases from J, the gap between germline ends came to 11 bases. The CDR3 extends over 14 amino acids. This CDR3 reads CASSVRLGLNEQFF. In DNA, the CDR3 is TGTGCCAGCAGCGTAAGGCTAGGTCTCAATGAGCAGTTCTTC.

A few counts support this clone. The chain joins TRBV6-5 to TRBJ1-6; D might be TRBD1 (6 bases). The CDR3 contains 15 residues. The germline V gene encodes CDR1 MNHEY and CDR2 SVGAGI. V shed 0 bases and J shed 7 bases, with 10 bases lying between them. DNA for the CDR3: TGTGCCAGCAGTTACTCGACCAGGGGAAATTCACCCCTCCACTTT. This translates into CASSYSTRGNSPLHF.

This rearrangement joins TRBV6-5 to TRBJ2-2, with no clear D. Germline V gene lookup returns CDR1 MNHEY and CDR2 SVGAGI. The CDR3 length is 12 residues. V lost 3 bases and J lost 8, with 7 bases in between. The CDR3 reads CASSYLSGELFF. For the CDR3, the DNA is TGTGCCAGCAGTTATCTATCTGGGGAGCTGTTTTTT.

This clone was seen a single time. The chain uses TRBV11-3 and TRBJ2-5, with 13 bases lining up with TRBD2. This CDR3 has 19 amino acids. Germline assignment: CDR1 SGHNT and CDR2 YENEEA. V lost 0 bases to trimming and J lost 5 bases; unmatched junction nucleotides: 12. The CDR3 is CASSLDLMGTSGTGETQYF. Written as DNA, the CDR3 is TGTGCCAGCAGCTTAGATCTGATGGGGACTAGCGGGACGGGGGAGACCCAGTACTTC. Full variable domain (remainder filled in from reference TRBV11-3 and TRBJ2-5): EAGVVQSPRYKIIEKKQPVAFWCNPISGHNTLYWYLQNLGQGPELLIRYENEEAVDDSQLPKDRFSAERLKGVDSTLKIQPAELGDSAVYLCASSLDLMGTSGTGETQYFGPGTRLLVL.

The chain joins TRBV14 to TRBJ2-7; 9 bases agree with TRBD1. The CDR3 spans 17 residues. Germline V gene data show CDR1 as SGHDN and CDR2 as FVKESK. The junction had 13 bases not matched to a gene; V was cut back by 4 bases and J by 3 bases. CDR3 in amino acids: CASSPDRGWDPFYEQYV. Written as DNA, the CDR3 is TGTGCCAGCAGCCCGGACAGGGGTTGGGACCCATTCTACGAGCAGTACGTC.

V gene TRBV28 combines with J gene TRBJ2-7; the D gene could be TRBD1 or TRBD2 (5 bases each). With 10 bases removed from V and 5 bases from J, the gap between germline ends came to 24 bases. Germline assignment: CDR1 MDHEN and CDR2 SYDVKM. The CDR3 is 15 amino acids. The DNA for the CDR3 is TGTGCCACCACGGGACGCTTAAGCTTCGGGGACGAGCAGTACGTC. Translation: CATTGRLSFGDEQYV.

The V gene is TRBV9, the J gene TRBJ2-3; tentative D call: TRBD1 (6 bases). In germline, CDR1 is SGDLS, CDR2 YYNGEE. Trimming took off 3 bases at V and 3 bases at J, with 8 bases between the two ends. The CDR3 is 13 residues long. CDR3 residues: CASSAGQTDTQYF. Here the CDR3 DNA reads TGTGCCAGCAGCGCCGGACAGACAGATACGCAGTATTTT.

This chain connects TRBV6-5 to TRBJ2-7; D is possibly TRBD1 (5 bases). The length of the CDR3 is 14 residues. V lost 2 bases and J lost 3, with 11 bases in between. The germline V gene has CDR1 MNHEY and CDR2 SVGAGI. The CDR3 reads CASSYDSRGYEQYF. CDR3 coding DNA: TGTGCCAGCAGTTACGACAGCAGAGGCTACGAGCAGTACTTC.

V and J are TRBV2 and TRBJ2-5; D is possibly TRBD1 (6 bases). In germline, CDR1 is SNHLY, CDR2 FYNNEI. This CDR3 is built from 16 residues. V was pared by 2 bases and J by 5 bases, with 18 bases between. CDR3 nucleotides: TGTGCCAGCAGTGAACGCGTGACAGTGAGGGGGGAGACCCAGTACTTC. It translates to CASSERVTVRGETQYF.

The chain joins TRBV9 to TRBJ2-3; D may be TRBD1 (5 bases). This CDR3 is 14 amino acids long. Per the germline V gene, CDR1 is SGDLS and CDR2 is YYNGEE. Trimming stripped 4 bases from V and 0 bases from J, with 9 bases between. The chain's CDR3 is CASSIRDSTDTQYF. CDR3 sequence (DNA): TGTGCCAGCAGCATCAGGGATAGCACAGATACGCAGTATTTT.

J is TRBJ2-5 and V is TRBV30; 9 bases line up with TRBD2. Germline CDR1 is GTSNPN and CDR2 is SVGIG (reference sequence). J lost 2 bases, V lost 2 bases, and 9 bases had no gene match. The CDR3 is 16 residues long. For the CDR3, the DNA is TGTGCCTGGAGTCCTTTTAGCGGGGGACTACAAGAGACCCAGTACTTC. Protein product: CAWSPFSGGLQETQYF.

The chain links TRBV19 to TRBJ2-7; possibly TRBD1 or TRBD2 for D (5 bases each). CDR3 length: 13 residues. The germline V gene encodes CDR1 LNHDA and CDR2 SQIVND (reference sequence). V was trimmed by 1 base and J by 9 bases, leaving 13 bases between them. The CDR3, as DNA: TGTGCCAGTAGTATAGCCCTCGGGGCGATGCAGTACGTC. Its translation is CASSIALGAMQYV.

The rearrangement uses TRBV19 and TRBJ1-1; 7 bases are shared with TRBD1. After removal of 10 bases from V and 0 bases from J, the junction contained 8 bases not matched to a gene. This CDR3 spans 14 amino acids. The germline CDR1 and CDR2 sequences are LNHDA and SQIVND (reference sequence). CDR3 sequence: CATRGTGVNTEAFF. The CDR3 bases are TGTGCCACCCGTGGCACAGGGGTGAACACTGAAGCTTTCTTT.

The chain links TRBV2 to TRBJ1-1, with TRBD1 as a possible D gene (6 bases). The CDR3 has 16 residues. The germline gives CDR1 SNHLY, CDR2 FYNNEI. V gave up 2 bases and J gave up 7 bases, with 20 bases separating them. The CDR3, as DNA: TGTGCCAGCAGTGAATATTTCGTGACAGGCCTATTTGAAGCTTTCTTT. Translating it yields CASSEYFVTGLFEAFF.

The CDR3 region has the DNA TGTGCCAGCAGCCCTTTTGGTAGCGGGGGGCGTGGTACGCAGTATTTT. Protein: CASSPFGSGGRGTQYF. The chain has TRBV7-9 and TRBJ2-3; 10 positions agree with TRBD2. CDR3 size: 16 residues. The junction had 13 bases not matched to a gene; V was cut back by 5 bases and J by 8 bases. Germline V gene lookup returns CDR1 SEHNR and CDR2 FQNEAQ (reference sequence).

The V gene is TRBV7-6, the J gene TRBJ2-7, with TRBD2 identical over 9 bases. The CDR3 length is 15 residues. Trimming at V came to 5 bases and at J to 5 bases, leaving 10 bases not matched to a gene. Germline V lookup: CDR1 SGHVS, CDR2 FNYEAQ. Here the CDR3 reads CASSIGGGRANEQYV. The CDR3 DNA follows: TGTGCCAGCAGCATAGGGGGCGGGAGGGCAAACGAGCAGTACGTC.

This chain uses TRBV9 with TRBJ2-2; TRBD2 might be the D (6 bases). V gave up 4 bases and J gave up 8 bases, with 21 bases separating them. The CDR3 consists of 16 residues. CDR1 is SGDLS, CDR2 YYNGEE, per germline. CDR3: CASSFAGPPHGGELFF. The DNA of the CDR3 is TGTGCCAGCAGCTTCGCGGGACCCCCCCATGGTGGGGAGCTGTTTTTT.

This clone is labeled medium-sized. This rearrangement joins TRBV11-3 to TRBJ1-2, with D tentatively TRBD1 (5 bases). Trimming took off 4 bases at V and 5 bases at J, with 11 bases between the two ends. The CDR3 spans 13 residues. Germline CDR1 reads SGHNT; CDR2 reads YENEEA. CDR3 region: CASSSGREYGYTF. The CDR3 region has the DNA TGTGCCAGCAGCTCGGGACGAGAATATGGCTACACCTTC.

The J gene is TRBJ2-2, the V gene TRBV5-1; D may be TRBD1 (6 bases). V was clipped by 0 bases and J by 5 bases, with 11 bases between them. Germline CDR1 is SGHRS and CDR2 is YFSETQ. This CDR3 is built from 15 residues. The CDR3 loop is CASSLDREVTGELFF. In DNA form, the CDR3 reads TGCGCCAGCAGCTTGGACAGGGAAGTAACCGGGGAGCTGTTTTTT.

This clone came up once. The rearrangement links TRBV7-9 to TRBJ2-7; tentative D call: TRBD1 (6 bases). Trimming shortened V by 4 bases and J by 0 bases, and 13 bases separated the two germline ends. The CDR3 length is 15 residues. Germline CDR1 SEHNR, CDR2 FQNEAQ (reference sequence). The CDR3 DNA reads TGTGCCAGCAGCTCCCGGACAGTGAGCTCCTACGAGCAGTACTTC. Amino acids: CASSSRTVSSYEQYF.

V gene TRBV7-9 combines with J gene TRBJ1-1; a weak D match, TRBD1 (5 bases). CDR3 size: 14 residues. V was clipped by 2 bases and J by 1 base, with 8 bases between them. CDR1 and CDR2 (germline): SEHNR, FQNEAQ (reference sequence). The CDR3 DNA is TGTGCCAGCAGCTTACCTGACAGGAACACTGAAGCTTTCTTT. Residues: CASSLPDRNTEAFF.

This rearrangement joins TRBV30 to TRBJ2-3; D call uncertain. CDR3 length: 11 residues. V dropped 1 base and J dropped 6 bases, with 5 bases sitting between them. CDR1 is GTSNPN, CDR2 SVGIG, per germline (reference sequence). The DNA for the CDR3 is TGTGCCTGGAGTGACCTTGATACGCAGTATTTT. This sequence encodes CAWSDLDTQYF.

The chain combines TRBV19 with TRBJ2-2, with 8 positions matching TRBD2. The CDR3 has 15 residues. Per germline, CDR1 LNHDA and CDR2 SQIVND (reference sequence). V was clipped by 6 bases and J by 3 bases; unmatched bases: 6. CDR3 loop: CASRQRELDTGELFF. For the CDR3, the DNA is TGTGCCAGTAGGCAGCGGGAGTTGGACACCGGGGAGCTGTTTTTT.

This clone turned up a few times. In DNA, the CDR3 is TGTGCCAGCAGTGACGGGACAGGGGGCAGTAACTATGGCTACACCTTC. It yields the protein CASSDGTGGSNYGYTF. The V call is TRBV6-4, the J call TRBJ1-2, with TRBD1 identical over 12 bases. V lost 2 bases to trimming and J lost 1 base; unmatched junction nucleotides: 2. This CDR3 region has 16 residues. CDR1 is MRHNA and CDR2 is SNTAGT in the germline V gene.

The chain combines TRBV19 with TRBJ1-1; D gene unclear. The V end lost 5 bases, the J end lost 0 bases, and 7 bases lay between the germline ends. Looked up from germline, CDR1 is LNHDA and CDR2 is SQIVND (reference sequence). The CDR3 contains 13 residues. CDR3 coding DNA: TGTGCCAGTAGTTCGTCCATGAACACTGAAGCTTTCTTT. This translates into CASSSSMNTEAFF. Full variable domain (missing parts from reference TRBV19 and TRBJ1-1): DGGITQSPKYLFRKEGQNVTLSCEQNLNHDAMYWYRQDPGQGLRLIYYSQIVNDFQKGDIAEGYSVSREKKESFPLTVTSAQKNPTAFYLCASSSSMNTEAFFGQGTRLTVV.